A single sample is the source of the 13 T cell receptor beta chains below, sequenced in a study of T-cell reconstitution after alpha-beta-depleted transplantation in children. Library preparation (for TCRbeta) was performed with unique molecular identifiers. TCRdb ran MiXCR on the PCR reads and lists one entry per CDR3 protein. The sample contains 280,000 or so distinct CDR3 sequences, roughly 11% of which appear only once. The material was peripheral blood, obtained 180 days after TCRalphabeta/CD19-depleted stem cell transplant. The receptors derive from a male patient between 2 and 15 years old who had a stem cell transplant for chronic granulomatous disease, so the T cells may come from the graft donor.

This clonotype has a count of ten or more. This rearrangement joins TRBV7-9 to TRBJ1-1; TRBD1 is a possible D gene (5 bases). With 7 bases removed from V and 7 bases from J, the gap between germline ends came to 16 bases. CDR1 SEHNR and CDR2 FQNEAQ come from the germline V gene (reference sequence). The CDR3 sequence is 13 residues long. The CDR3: CASTDRTGGEAFF. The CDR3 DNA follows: TGTGCCAGCACTGACAGAACTGGGGGTGAAGCTTTCTTT.

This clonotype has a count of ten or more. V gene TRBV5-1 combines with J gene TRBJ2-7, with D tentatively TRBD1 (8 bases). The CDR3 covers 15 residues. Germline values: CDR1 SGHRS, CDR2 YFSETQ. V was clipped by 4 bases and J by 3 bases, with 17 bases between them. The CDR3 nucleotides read TGCGCCAGCAGCGGCTTTACAGGGGGGGGCTACGAGCAGTACTTC. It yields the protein CASSGFTGGGYEQYF.

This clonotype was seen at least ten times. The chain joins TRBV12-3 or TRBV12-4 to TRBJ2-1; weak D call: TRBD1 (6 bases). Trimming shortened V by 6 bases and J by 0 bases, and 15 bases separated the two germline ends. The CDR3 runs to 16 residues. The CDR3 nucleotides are TGTGCCAGCAGCCACGGACAGCCCAGCTCCTACAATGAGCAGTTCTTC. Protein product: CASSHGQPSSYNEQFF.

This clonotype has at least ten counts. CDR3 bases: TGTGCCAGCAGCCGAGACTCTAGCGGGAGAGGATTTGAGCAGTACTTC. Its protein product is CASSRDSSGRGFEQYF. The chain combines TRBV7-8 with TRBJ2-7; 10 positions match TRBD2. Germline V CDR1 and CDR2: SGHVS, FQNEAQ. The trim removed 5 bases at V and 7 bases at J, leaving 14 bases unmatched. This CDR3 region has 16 residues.

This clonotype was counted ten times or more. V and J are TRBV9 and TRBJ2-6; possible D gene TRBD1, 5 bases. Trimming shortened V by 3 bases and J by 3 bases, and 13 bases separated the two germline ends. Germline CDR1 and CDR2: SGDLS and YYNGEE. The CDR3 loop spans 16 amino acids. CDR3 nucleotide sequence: TGTGCCAGCAGCGCGTTCCAGGGATTTGGGGCCAACGTCCTGACTTTC. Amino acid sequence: CASSAFQGFGANVLTF. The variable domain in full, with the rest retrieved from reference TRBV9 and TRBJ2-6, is DSGVTQTPKHLITATGQRVTLRCSPRSGDLSVYWYQQSLDQGLQFLIQYYNGEERAKGNILERFSAQQFPDLHSELNLSSLELGDSALYFCASSAFQGFGANVLTFGAGSRLTVL.

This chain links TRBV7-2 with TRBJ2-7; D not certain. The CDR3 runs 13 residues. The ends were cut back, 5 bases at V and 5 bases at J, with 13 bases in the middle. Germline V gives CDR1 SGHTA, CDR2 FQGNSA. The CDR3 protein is CASSDSWVDEQYF. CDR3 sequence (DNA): TGTGCCAGCAGCGACTCTTGGGTAGACGAGCAGTACTTC.

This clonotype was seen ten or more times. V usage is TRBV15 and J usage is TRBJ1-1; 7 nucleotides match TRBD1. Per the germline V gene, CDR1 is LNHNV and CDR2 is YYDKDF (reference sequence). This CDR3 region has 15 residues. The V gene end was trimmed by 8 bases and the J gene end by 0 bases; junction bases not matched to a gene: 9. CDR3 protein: CATFQQGGMNTEAFF. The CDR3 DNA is TGTGCCACCTTTCAGCAGGGGGGGATGAACACTGAAGCTTTCTTT.

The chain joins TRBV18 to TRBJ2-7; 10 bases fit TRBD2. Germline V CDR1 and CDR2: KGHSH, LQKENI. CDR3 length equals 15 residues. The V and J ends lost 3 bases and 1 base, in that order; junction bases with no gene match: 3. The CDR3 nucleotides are TGTGCCAGCTCACCCGGGACTAGCGATTCCTACGAGCAGTACTTC. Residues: CASSPGTSDSYEQYF. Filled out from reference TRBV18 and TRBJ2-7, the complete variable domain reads NAGVMQNPRHLVRRRGQEARLRCSPMKGHSHVYWYRQLPEEGLKFMVYLQKENIIDESGMPKERFSAEFPKEGPSILRIQQVVRGDSAAYFCASSPGTSDSYEQYFGPGTRLTVT.

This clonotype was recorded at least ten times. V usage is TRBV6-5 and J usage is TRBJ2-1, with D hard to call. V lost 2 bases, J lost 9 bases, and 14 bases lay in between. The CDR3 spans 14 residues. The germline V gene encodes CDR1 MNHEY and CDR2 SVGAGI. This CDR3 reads CASSYELAVGEQFF. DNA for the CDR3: TGTGCCAGCAGTTACGAACTTGCCGTGGGTGAGCAGTTCTTC.

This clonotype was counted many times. The CDR3 sequence is CASSSLAGNTGELFF. DNA of the CDR3: TGTGCCAGCAGCTCGCTAGCGGGGAACACCGGGGAGCTGTTTTTT. This chain links TRBV11-2 with TRBJ2-2, with 8 bases identical to TRBD2. CDR3 length: 15 amino acids. The ends lost 4 bases at V and 1 base at J; junction bases unmatched: 2. Germline V gene lookup returns CDR1 SGHAT and CDR2 FQNNGV. The full variable domain, completed using reference TRBV11-2 and TRBJ2-2, is EAGVAQSPRYKIIEKRQSVAFWCNPISGHATLYWYQQILGQGPKLLIQFQNNGVVDDSQLPKDRFSAERLKGVDSTLKIQPAKLEDSAVYLCASSSLAGNTGELFFGEGSRLTVL.

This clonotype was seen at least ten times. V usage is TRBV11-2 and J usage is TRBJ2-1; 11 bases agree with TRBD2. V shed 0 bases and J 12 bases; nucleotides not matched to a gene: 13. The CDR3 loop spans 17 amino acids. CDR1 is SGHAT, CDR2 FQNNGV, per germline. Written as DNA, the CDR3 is TGTGCCAGCAGCTTAGAGCGACTAGCGGGACGGTCCAGGGCGCAGTTCTTC. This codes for CASSLERLAGRSRAQFF.

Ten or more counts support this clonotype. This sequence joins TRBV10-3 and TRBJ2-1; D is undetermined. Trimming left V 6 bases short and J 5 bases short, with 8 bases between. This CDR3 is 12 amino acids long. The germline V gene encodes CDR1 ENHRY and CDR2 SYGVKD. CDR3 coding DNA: TGTGCCATCAGAAGCATAGACAATGAGCAGTTCTTC. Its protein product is CAIRSIDNEQFF.

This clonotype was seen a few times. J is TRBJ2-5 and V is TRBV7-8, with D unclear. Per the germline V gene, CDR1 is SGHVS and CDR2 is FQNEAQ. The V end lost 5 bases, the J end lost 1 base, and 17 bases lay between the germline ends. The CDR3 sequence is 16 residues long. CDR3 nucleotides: TGTGCCAGCAGCGCAGAAAGGGTCCCGCGCCAAGAGACCCAGTACTTC. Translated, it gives CASSAERVPRQETQYF.